These T cell receptor beta chains were read from a single sample in a study of shared clonotypes between healthy human individuals. Some clones are missing from TCRdb's copy, which holds only in-frame ones; the method was immunoSEQ multiplex PCR. The profile shows 650,000 to 700,000 clones, around 91% of them singletons. Specimen: memory CD8+ T cells from PBMCs. The receptors originated from a man younger than 35 in good health. Some clones in this sample may be carry-over from other donors' samples. Both conserved end residues are part of each CDR3. The order of the fields is CDR3 DNA, CDR3 protein, D gene, CDR3 length, clone size, J gene, V gene. A D gene is named only where the DNA matches it firmly. For some rows the clone size is stated as once, few or many, or as a class when expanded; others skip it.

TGTGCCAGCAGCTCCGGACAGGGGGCAAATGAGCAGTTCTTC	CASSSGQGANEQFF	TRBD1	14	NA	TRBJ2-1	TRBV7-9
TGTGCCAGCAGCGTAGGGGGGAGAGCTAATGAAAAACTGTTTTTT	CASSVGGRANEKLFF	NA	15	NA	TRBJ1-4	TRBV9
TGTGCCAGCACGCGGAGCGGGAGGGCCGATCAAACGCAGTATTTT	CASTRSGRADQTQYF	TRBD2	15	NA	TRBJ2-3	TRBV9
TGTGCCAGCACCTCCCCTTTAGAGGTGCTGTTTTTT	CASTSPLEVLFF	NA	12	few	TRBJ2-2	TRBV7-9
TGCAGCGTGGGTGGGACTAGCGGGGAGAACTCTGGGGCCAACGTCCTGACTTTC	CSVGGTSGENSGANVLTF	TRBD2	18	once	TRBJ2-6	TRBV29-1
TGTGCCAGCAGTTATTGGACTAGCCAGAGCAATGAGCAGTTCTTC	CASSYWTSQSNEQFF	TRBD2	15	NA	TRBJ2-1	TRBV6-6
TGTGCCATAACACTAGCGTGGAGTGAGGATGAGCAGTTCTTC	CAITLAWSEDEQFF	TRBD2	14	NA	TRBJ2-1	TRBV2
TGTGCCAGCAGCCCAAGACAGAATCAGCCCCAGCATTTT	CASSPRQNQPQHF	NA	13	NA	TRBJ1-5	TRBV7-6
TGTGCCAGCAGCCTAGGGGGGACTTCCTCAGATACGCAGTATTTT	CASSLGGTSSDTQYF	NA	15	NA	TRBJ2-3	TRBV9
TGTGCCAGCAGCTCAGGACAGGGAGAAGGGGCCTACGAGCAGTACTTC	CASSSGQGEGAYEQYF	TRBD1	16	NA	TRBJ2-7	TRBV7-3
TGCGCCAGCAGTGAGCAGGGGGGAGAATCACCCCTCCACTTT	CASSEQGGESPLHF	TRBD1	14	NA	TRBJ1-6	TRBV10-2
TGTGCCAGCAGCTTAGTGGGGTCCCCCGTCGAGTACGAGCAGTACTTC	CASSLVGSPVEYEQYF	NA	16	NA	TRBJ2-7	TRBV7-9
TGTGCCAGCAGTGAACCCAGACCCTACGAGCAGTACTTC	CASSEPRPYEQYF	NA	13	NA	TRBJ2-7	TRBV6-5
TGTGCCACGTCTGACAGTTGGTCTGGAAACACCATATATTTT	CATSDSWSGNTIYF	NA	14	NA	TRBJ1-3	TRBV19
TGTGCCAGCAGTGAATTCCCCCAGCGACTAGGCCGGGCTGAGCAGTTCTTC	CASSEFPQRLGRAEQFF	NA	17	NA	TRBJ2-1	TRBV25-1
TGTGCCAGCAGCTTAGGACGTCCCGGGGAGCTGTTTTTT	CASSLGRPGELFF	NA	13	NA	TRBJ2-2	TRBV5-4
TGTGCCAGCAGTTCACCCTTCTCCCGCGCTCACAATGAGCAGTTCTTC	CASSSPFSRAHNEQFF	NA	16	NA	TRBJ2-1	TRBV28
TGTGCCAGCAGTTTACGCGGGCTTAGCTCCTACGAGCAGTACTTC	CASSLRGLSSYEQYF	NA	15	NA	TRBJ2-7	TRBV28
TGCGCCAGCAGCCAAGGCGGGAGGGCCCCCGAGACCCAGTACTTC	CASSQGGRAPETQYF	TRBD2	15	NA	TRBJ2-5	TRBV4-3
TGTGCCACAACGGACAGGGCTAATAGCAATCAGCCCCAGCATTTT	CATTDRANSNQPQHF	TRBD1	15	NA	TRBJ1-5	TRBV15
TGCGCCAGCAGCCAAGAGGGAGAGGGGGCGGACACCGGGGAGCTGTTTTTT	CASSQEGEGADTGELFF	TRBD1	17	NA	TRBJ2-2	TRBV4-3
TGTGCCAGCAGCCCCTGGGATTGGGAAGGAGATCAGCCCCAGCATTTT	CASSPWDWEGDQPQHF	NA	16	NA	TRBJ1-5	TRBV7-8
TGCGCCAGCAGCCAAGGGGTAGCGGGAATCTACGAGCAGTACTTC	CASSQGVAGIYEQYF	TRBD2	15	NA	TRBJ2-7	TRBV4-1
TGCGCCAGCAGCTGGGCAATAAACCCGGGACAGGAACTAAACACCGGGGAGCTGTTTTTT	CASSWAINPGQELNTGELFF	TRBD1	20	NA	TRBJ2-2	TRBV5-1
TGTGCCAGCAGCGTAGGGGGAAGGGAAGCTTTCTTT	CASSVGGREAFF	NA	12	NA	TRBJ1-1	TRBV9
TGTGCCAGCAGTTTATCTGGGTCCTACGAGCAGTACTTC	CASSLSGSYEQYF	NA	13	NA	TRBJ2-7	TRBV27
TGTGCCAGTAGTATTTTAGGGGGACCCGGGGAGCTGTTTTTT	CASSILGGPGELFF	NA	14	NA	TRBJ2-2	TRBV19
TGTGCCAGCAGTTTAGGTTACGGCGACCGGGAGCTGTTTTTT	CASSLGYGDRELFF	NA	14	NA	TRBJ2-2	TRBV28
TGTGCCAGCAGCCTCCCACTCGAACCGTCCTACAATGAGCAGTTCTTC	CASSLPLEPSYNEQFF	NA	16	NA	TRBJ2-1	TRBV9
TGTGCCAGCCTCCCCCGAGCCGGAGAGACCCAGTACTTC	CASLPRAGETQYF	NA	13	NA	TRBJ2-5	TRBV5-5
TGTGCCAGCAGTTCTCGCGGGGGGGTTTACGAGCAGTACTTC	CASSSRGGVYEQYF	TRBD2	14	NA	TRBJ2-7	TRBV27
TGTGCCAGTAGCTGGGGGCTTGGTGGGGCCAACGTCCTGACTTTC	CASSWGLGGANVLTF	NA	15	few	TRBJ2-6	TRBV19
TGTGCCAGCAGCTCCCTTGGGAGCGGCGGGGAGCAGTTCTTC	CASSSLGSGGEQFF	NA	14	NA	TRBJ2-1	TRBV7-8
TGTGCCAGCAGCCAAGCAGTAAACTCTGGCTACACCTTC	CASSQAVNSGYTF	NA	13	NA	TRBJ1-2	TRBV14
TGTGCCAGCAGCTTCCCTCCAACAGATACGCAGTATTTT	CASSFPPTDTQYF	NA	13	once	TRBJ2-3	TRBV7-9
TGTGCCACCAGCAGAGAGGCAGGGTGGGGCAATCAGCCCCAGCATTTT	CATSREAGWGNQPQHF	NA	16	NA	TRBJ1-5	TRBV15
TGCGCCAGCAGCTTGGCCGGGATAGCACCTTACAATGAGCAGTTCTTC	CASSLAGIAPYNEQFF	NA	16	once	TRBJ2-1	TRBV5-1
TGTGCCAGCAGCGGCTCCAATGAGCAGTTCTTC	CASSGSNEQFF	NA	11	few	TRBJ2-1	TRBV9
TGTGCCAGCAGCTCCCCGGACAGTTACAATGAGCAGTTCTTC	CASSSPDSYNEQFF	NA	14	NA	TRBJ2-1	TRBV7-9
TGCGCCAGCAGCCATTATAGCGGAACGAGCTCCTACGAGCAGTACTTC	CASSHYSGTSSYEQYF	NA	16	NA	TRBJ2-7	TRBV4-3
TGTGCCAGCTCACCACGTGGTAGCGGGACCCATCATCCCTACGAGCAGTACTTC	CASSPRGSGTHHPYEQYF	TRBD2	18	NA	TRBJ2-7	TRBV18
TGTGCCAGCAGTCACGGACAGCACTACGAGCAGTACTTC	CASSHGQHYEQYF	NA	13	NA	TRBJ2-7	TRBV27
TGTGCCAGCAGTTTAAGGGGGATCTCCTACGAGCAGTACTTC	CASSLRGISYEQYF	NA	14	once	TRBJ2-7	TRBV27
TGTGCCAGCAGCTTAGAGTCAGATTATAATTCACCCCTCCACTTT	CASSLESDYNSPLHF	NA	15	NA	TRBJ1-6	TRBV7-9
TGCGCCAGCAGCCAAGAAGGGGGAGACCTCCTAAACAATGAGCAGTTCTTC	CASSQEGGDLLNNEQFF	NA	17	NA	TRBJ2-1	TRBV4-1
TGTGCCAGCAGCTTAGGCAATGAGCAGTTCTTC	CASSLGNEQFF	NA	11	NA	TRBJ2-1	TRBV11-2
TGTGCCAGCAGCGTAGCGGGGGACTACAATGAGCAGTTCTTC	CASSVAGDYNEQFF	NA	14	NA	TRBJ2-1	TRBV9